One and the same sample provided the 4 T cell receptor beta chains below, sequenced in a study of shared clonotypes between healthy human individuals. Sequencing was performed with immunoSEQ multiplex PCR; in TCRdb, only in-frame clones are kept and a portion is missing. In the table there are a few million clones, approximately 93% of which are singletons. Sequenced: naive CD4+ T cells from PBMCs. The subset is: CD45RA+ positively selected. These receptors were collected from a man aged 18 to 29 in good health. Some clones in this sample may be carry-over from other donors' samples.

This chain joins TRBV7-4 and TRBJ2-4; tentative D call: TRBD1 (6 bases). Germline assignment: CDR1 SGHVT and CDR2 SQSDAQ. The CDR3 is made up of 15 amino acids. Trimming removed 3 bases from V and 2 bases from J, with 11 bases in between. The CDR3 bases are TGTGCCAGCAGCTTCCTACAGGGCTCCAAAAACATTCAGTACTTC. It yields the protein CASSFLQGSKNIQYF.

The chain uses TRBV6-5 and TRBJ1-1, with no clear D. The germline V and J ends were trimmed by 4 bases and 2 bases, with 11 bases remaining between them. Germline V lookup: CDR1 MNHEY, CDR2 SVGAGI. This CDR3 spans 14 amino acids. The CDR3 reads CASSSSADNTEAFF. CDR3 nucleotide sequence: TGTGCCAGCAGTTCCTCGGCTGACAACACTGAAGCTTTCTTT.

The chain employs TRBV7-8 and TRBJ2-7; D remains ambiguous. Germline values: CDR1 SGHVS, CDR2 FQNEAQ. The CDR3 sequence is 16 residues long. V was clipped by 4 bases and J by 0 bases, with 16 bases between them. CDR3 loop: CASSSQWGYFSYEQYF. CDR3 nucleotide sequence: TGTGCCAGCAGCTCCCAATGGGGATATTTCTCCTACGAGCAGTACTTC. Full variable domain (remainder filled in from reference TRBV7-8 and TRBJ2-7): GAGVSQSPRYKVAKRGQDVALRCDPISGHVSLFWYQQALGQGPEFLTYFQNEAQLDKSGLPSDRFFAERPEGSVSTLKIQRTQQEDSAVYLCASSSQWGYFSYEQYFGPGTRLTVT.

J is TRBJ2-2 and V is TRBV5-1; 12 bases match TRBD2. The CDR3 length is 15 residues. In germline, CDR1 is SGHRS, CDR2 YFSETQ. J lost 8 bases, V lost 6 bases, and 8 bases had no gene match. CDR3 DNA sequence: TGCGCCAGCAACGGACTAGCGGGAAACTCTGGGGAGCTGTTTTTT. This sequence encodes CASNGLAGNSGELFF.